Included here is one TCR beta chain sequence, with context. Its antigen is unknown. This record belongs to a study of cytomegalovirus exposure and HLA in healthy donors. Findings and limits, study-wide: According to a later analysis, TCR clusters from the first cohort tended to co-occur in the roughly 110 validation repertoires.

The CDR3 is 13 amino acids. Germline trimming cut 7 bases from V and 6 bases from J; bases unmatched to any gene: 5. The germline V gene has CDR1 MNHEY and CDR2 SMNVEV (reference sequence). Libraries were prepared by immunoSEQ multiplex PCR; TCRdb keeps only in-frame clonotypes and omits some of them. The table records around 130,000 clones, just under 90% of them present only once. This chain uses TRBV27 with TRBJ1-5, with 8 bases matching TRBD1. Material: PBMCs. This receptor was obtained from a young man in good health and CMV-seronegative. In DNA, the CDR3 is TGTGCCAGCACCCCCGACAGGGGTCAGCCCCAGCATTTT. Protein sequence: CASTPDRGQPQHF.